One T cell receptor beta chain is described in this entry. Its specificity is not known. These data originate in a study of shared clonotypes between healthy human individuals. General observations from the study: Richness estimates generally favored naive over memory subsets.

The CDR3 totals 17 residues. V lost 3 bases and J 0 bases, leaving 15 bases between the germline ends. Germline V CDR1 and CDR2: MDHEN, SYDVKM. It was 200 to 250 ng DNA, 25,000 to 35,000 T cell genomes, that sorted-subset replicate PCRs used. Generated by immunoSEQ multiplex PCR, the TCRdb table keeps only in-frame clones and is missing some. The sample includes roughly 1,100,000 clones, approximately 68% of them seen just once. The genes are TRBV28 and TRBJ1-5; tentatively, D is TRBD1 (6 bases). The sequencing input was memory CD4+ T cells sorted from blood. This sample's subset: CD45RA-negative fraction. The receptor was isolated from a man aged 18 to 35 in good health. The CDR3 sequence: CASSFAVGGYSNQPQHF. DNA of the CDR3: TGTGCCAGCAGTTTCGCGGTAGGGGGGTATAGCAATCAGCCCCAGCATTTT.